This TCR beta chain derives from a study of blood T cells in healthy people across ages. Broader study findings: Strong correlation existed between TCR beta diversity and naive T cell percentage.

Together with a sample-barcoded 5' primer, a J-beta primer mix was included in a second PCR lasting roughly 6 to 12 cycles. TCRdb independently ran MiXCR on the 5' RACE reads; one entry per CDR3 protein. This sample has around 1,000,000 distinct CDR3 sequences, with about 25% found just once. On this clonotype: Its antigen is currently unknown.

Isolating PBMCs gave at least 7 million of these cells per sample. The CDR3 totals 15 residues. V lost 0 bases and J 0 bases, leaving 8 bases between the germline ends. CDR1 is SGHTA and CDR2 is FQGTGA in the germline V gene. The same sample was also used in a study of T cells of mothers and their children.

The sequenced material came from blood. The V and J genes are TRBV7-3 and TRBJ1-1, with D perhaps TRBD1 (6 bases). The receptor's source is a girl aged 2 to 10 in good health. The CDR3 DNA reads TGTGCCAGCAGCTTAACTAGGGGGATGAACACTGAAGCTTTCTTT. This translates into CASSLTRGMNTEAFF.